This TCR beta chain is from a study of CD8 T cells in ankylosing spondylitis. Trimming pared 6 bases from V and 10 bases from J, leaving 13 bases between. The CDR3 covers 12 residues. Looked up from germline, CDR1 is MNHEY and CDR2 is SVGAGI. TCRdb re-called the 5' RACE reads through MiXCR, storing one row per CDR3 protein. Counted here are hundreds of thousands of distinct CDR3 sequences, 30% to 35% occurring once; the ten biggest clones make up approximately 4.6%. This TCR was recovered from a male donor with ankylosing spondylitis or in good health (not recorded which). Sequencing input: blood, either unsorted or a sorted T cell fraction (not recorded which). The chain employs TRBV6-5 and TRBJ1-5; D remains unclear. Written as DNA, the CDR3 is TGTGCCAGCAGGACCCTTGAGGGACCCCAGCATTTT. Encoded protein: CASRTLEGPQHF.